A single sample gave rise to the 16 T cell receptor beta chains below, sequenced in a study of chemoradiotherapy in HPV16-positive cancers. The repertoire was sequenced with immunoSEQ multiplex PCR; TCRdb's copy has only in-frame clones and lacks some. This table has around 1,500 clones, 74% appearing once. Sample: tumor tissue, taken from a patient who underwent chemoradiotherapy. The receptors shown here come from a human donor with HPV-associated anogenital cancer.

The chain carries TRBV2 and TRBJ2-1; D is perhaps TRBD2 (6 bases). Germline CDR1 reads SNHLY; CDR2 reads FYNNEI. V gave up 6 bases and J gave up 7 bases, with 13 bases separating them. This CDR3 region has 13 residues. Here the CDR3 DNA reads TGTGCCAGCAGCGACCTTAGCGGAAATGAGCAGTTCTTC. Residues: CASSDLSGNEQFF.

This chain joins TRBV2 and TRBJ2-1; D could derive from TRBD1 or TRBD2 (5 bases each). Germline assignment: CDR1 SNHLY and CDR2 FYNNEI. The CDR3 covers 16 residues. V was shortened by 4 bases and J by 6 bases, with 19 bases between the two germline ends. CDR3 in DNA: TGTGCCAGCAGTGGCCGGGACCCGAGCACGGCCAATGAGCAGTTCTTC. This gives the protein CASSGRDPSTANEQFF.

The rearrangement links TRBV21-1 to TRBJ2-5; TRBD1 was called by the table and not checked on the DNA. TRBV21-1 is flagged as a pseudogene. This CDR3 comprises 14 residues. The CDR3 region is CASRGTLCPKTQYF. The CDR3 nucleotides read TGTGCCAGCCGTGGGACACTCTGTCCCAAGACCCAGTACTTC.

CDR3: CASSSSRNMNTEAFF. CDR3 coding DNA: TGTGCCAGCAGTTCTTCCCGGAACATGAACACTGAAGCTTTCTTT. The chain joins TRBV27 to TRBJ1-1; D remains ambiguous. The length of the CDR3 is 15 residues. V lost 4 bases to trimming and J lost 0 bases, with 12 bases between them. Germline CDR1 MNHEY, CDR2 SMNVEV (reference sequence).

This clone occurred a few times. The chain joins TRBV5-1 to TRBJ2-7; the match to TRBD1 covers 9 bases. The CDR3 contains 15 residues. CDR1 and CDR2 (germline): SGHRS, YFSETQ. V lost 2 bases to trimming and J lost 2 bases; unmatched junction nucleotides: 5. CDR3 sequence reads: CASSFSDRGPYEQYF. DNA for the CDR3: TGCGCCAGCAGCTTTTCGGACAGGGGACCCTACGAGCAGTACTTC.

The chain joins TRBV18 to TRBJ1-3, with D possibly matching TRBD1 (5 bases). Germline-derived CDR1 and CDR2 are KGHSH and LQKENI. The V end was cut by 3 bases, the J end by 2 bases, with 11 bases between. The CDR3 length is 15 residues. CDR3 loop: CASSPRDFPGNTIYF. The CDR3 DNA reads TGTGCCAGCTCACCCAGGGACTTCCCTGGAAACACCATATATTTT.

This chain links TRBV19 with TRBJ2-2; D remains ambiguous. V was cut by 5 bases and J by 5 bases, with 6 bases left in between. Germline loops: CDR1 LNHDA, CDR2 SQIVND (reference sequence). This CDR3 contains 12 residues. The CDR3 nucleotides read TGTGCCAGTAGTGTGAGGACCGGGGAGCTGTTTTTT. This encodes CASSVRTGELFF.

The chain recombines TRBV28 with TRBJ1-5; 7 nucleotides match TRBD1. The J segment lost 0 bases and the V segment lost 6 bases, leaving 2 bases of the junction unmatched. The length of the CDR3 is 14 residues. Germline V gene lookup returns CDR1 MDHEN and CDR2 SYDVKM. The DNA for the CDR3 is TGTGCCAGCAGCCAGGGGGGTAGCAATCAGCCCCAGCATTTT. Translated, it gives CASSQGGSNQPQHF.

V gene TRBV13 combines with J gene TRBJ1-1; tentatively, D is TRBD1 (5 bases). The V and J ends lost 5 bases and 3 bases respectively, with 16 bases between them. The CDR3 is 15 residues long. CDR1 PRHDT and CDR2 FYEKMQ come from the germline V gene (reference sequence). CDR3 sequence (DNA): TGTGCCAGCAGCGCGGCCCGGCAGGGCCACACTGAAGCTTTCTTT. Amino acids: CASSAARQGHTEAFF. The variable domain in full, completed from reference TRBV13 and TRBJ1-1, reads AAGVIQSPRHLIKEKRETATLKCYPIPRHDTVYWYQQGPGQDPQFLISFYEKMQSDKGSIPDRFSAQQFSDYHSELNMSSLELGDSALYFCASSAARQGHTEAFFGQGTRLTVV.

This sequence joins TRBV10-3 and TRBJ2-3; the D is unclear. The V and J ends lost 3 bases and 0 bases respectively, with 7 bases between them. CDR3 length equals 14 residues. CDR1 and CDR2 (germline): ENHRY, SYGVKD. This CDR3 is CAISEEVSTDTQYF. The CDR3 DNA follows: TGTGCCATCAGTGAAGAAGTCAGCACAGATACGCAGTATTTT.

The CDR3 protein is CASSLGGVDIQYF. In nucleotides, the CDR3 is TGCGCCAGCAGCTTGGGAGGGGTAGACATTCAGTACTTC. The V call is TRBV5-1, the J call TRBJ2-4, with D possibly called TRBD1 or TRBD2 (5 bases each). The CDR3 totals 13 residues. With 0 bases removed from V and 8 bases from J, the gap between germline ends came to 9 bases. Germline assignment: CDR1 SGHRS and CDR2 YFSETQ.

The chain joins TRBV4-2 to TRBJ2-5; no reliable D call. In germline, CDR1 is LGHNA, CDR2 YNFKEQ. This CDR3 is 16 amino acids long. Trimming cost V 0 bases and J 5 bases, with 16 bases left between them. This chain's CDR3 is CASSQDRLLPWETQYF. The CDR3 DNA reads TGTGCCAGCAGCCAAGACCGTTTGTTGCCTTGGGAGACCCAGTACTTC.

The rearrangement uses TRBV11-2 and TRBJ2-7; 7 nucleotides line up with TRBD2. The germline V gene has CDR1 SGHAT and CDR2 FQNNGV. V shed 1 base and J 6 bases; nucleotides not matched to a gene: 6. This CDR3 region has 14 residues. CDR3 nucleotides: TGTGCCAGCAGCTTAGGCGGGAGTGGCTTCGAGCAGTACTTC. Translating it yields CASSLGGSGFEQYF.

The genes are TRBV6-5 and TRBJ1-5, with no clear D. Germline loops: CDR1 MNHEY, CDR2 SVGAGI. The CDR3 consists of 15 residues. The V and J ends lost 3 bases and 6 bases respectively, with 15 bases between them. The CDR3 bases are TGTGCCAGCAGTTATGCGGGTTTCGGCAGTCAGCCCCAGCATTTT. As protein: CASSYAGFGSQPQHF.

This chain links TRBV6-1 with TRBJ1-2, with D tentatively TRBD1 (6 bases). V shed 10 bases and J shed 3 bases, with 15 bases lying between them. The CDR3 has 13 amino acids. Germline V CDR1 and CDR2: MNHNS, SASEGT. The CDR3 DNA reads as TGTGCCACATATTTAAGGGGGGACTATGGCTACACCTTC. It specifies CATYLRGDYGYTF.

V gene TRBV19 combines with J gene TRBJ2-1; 9 bases fit TRBD1. The V and J ends lost 5 bases and 8 bases, in that order; junction bases with no gene match: 13. Per the germline V gene, CDR1 is LNHDA and CDR2 is SQIVND (reference sequence). This CDR3 spans 16 amino acids. CDR3 protein: CASSSSQGQGADEQFF. CDR3 in DNA: TGTGCCAGTAGTTCCTCCCAGGGACAGGGTGCAGATGAGCAGTTCTTC.